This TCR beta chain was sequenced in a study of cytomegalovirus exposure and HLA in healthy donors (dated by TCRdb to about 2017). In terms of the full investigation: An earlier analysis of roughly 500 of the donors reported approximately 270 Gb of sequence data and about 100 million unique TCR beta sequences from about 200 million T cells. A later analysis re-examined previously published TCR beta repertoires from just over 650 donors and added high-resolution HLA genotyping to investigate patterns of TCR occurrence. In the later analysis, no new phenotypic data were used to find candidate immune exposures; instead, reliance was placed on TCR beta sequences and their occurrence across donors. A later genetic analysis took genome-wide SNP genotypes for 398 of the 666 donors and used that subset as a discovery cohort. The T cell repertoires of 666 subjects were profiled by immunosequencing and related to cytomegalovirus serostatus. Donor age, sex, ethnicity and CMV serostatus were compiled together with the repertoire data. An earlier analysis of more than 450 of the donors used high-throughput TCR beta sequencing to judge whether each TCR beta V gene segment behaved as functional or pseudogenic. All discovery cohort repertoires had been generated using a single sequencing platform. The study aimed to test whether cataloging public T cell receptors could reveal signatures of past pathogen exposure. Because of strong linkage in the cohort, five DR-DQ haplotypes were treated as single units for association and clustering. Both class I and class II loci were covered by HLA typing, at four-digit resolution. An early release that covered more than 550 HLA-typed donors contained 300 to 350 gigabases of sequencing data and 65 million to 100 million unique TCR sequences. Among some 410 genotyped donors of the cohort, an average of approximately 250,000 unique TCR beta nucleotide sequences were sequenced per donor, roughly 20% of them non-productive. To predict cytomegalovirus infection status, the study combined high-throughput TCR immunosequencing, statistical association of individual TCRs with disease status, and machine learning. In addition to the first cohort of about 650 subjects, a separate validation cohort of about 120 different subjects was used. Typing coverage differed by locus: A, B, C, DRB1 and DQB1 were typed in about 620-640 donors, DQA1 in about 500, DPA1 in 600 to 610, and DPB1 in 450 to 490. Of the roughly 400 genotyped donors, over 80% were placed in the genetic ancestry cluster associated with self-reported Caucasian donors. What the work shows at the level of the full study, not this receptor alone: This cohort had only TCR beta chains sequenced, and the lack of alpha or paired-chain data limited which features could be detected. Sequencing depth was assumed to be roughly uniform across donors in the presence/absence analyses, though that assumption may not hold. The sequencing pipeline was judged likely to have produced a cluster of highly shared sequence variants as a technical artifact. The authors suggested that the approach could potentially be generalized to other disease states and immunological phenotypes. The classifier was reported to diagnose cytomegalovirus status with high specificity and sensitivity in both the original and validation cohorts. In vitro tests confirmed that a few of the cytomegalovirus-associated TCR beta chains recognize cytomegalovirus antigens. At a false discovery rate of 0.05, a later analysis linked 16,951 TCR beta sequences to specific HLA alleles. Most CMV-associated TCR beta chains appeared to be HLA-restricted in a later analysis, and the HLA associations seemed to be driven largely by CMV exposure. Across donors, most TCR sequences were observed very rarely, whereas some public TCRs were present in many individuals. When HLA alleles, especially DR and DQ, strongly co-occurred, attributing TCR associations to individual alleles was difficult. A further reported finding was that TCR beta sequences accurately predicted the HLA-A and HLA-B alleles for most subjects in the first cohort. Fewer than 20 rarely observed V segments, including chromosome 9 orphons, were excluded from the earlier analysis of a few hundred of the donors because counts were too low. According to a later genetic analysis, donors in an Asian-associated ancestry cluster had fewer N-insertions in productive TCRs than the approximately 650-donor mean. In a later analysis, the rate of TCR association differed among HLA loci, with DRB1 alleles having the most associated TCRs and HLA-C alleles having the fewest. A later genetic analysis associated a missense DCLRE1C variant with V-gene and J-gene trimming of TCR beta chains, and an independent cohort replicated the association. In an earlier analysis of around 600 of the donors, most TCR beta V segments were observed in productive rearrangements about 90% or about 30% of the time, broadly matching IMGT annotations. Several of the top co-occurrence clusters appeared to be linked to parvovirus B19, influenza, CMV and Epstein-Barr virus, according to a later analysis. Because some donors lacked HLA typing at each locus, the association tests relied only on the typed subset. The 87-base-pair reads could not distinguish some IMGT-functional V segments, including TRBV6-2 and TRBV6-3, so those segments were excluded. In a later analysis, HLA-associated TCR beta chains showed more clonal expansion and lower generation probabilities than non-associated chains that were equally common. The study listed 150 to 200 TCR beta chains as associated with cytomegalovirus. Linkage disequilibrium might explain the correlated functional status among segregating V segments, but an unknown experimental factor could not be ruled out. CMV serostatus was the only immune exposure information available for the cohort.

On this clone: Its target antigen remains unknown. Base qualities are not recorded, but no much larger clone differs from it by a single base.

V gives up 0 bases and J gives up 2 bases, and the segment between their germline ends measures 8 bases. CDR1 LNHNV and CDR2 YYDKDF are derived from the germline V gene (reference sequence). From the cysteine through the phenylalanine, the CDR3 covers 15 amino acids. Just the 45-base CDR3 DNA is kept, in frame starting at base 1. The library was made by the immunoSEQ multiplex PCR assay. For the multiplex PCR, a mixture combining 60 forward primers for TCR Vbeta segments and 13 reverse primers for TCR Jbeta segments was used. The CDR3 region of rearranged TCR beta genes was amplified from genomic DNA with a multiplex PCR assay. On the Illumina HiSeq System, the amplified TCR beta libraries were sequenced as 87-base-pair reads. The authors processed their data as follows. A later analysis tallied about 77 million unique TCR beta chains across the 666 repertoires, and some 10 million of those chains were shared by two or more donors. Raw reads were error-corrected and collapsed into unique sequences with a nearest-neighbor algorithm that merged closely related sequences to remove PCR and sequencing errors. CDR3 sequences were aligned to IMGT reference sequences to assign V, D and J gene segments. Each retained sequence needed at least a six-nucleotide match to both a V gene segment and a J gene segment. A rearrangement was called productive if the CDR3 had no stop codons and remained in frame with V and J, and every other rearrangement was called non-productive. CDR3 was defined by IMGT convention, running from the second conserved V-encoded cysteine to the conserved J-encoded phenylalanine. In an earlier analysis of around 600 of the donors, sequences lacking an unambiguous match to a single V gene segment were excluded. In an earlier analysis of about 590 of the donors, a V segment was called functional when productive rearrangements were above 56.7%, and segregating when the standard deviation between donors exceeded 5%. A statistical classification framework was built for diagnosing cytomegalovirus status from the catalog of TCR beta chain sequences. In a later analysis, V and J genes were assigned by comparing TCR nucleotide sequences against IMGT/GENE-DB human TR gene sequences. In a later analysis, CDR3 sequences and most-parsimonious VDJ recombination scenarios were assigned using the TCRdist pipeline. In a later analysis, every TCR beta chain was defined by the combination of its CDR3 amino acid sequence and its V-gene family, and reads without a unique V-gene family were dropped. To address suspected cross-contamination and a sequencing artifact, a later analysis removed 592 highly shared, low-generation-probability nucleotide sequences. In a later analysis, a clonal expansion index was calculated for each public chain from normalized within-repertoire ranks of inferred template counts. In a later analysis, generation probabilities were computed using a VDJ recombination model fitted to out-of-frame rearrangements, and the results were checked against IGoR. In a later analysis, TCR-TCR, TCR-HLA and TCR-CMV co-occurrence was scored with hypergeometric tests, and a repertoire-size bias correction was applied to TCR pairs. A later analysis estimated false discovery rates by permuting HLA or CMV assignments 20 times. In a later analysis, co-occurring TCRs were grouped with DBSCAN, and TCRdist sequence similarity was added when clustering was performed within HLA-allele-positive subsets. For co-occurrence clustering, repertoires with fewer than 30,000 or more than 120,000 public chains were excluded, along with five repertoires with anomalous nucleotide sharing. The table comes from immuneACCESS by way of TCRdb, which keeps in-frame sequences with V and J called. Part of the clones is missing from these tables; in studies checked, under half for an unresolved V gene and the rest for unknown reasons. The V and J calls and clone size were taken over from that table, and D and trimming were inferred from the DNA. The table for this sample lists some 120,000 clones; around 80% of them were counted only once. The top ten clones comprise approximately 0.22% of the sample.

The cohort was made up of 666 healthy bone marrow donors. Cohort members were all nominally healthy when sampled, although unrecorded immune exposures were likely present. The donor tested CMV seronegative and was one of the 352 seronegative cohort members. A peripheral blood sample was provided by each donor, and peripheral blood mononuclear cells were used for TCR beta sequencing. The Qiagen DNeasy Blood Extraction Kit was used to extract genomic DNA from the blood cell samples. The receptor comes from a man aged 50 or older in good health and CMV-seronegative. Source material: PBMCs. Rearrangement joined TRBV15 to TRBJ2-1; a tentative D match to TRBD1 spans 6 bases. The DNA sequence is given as TGTGCCACCAGCAGAGACAGGGGCCCCTACAATGAGCAGTTCTTC. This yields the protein CATSRDRGPYNEQFF.